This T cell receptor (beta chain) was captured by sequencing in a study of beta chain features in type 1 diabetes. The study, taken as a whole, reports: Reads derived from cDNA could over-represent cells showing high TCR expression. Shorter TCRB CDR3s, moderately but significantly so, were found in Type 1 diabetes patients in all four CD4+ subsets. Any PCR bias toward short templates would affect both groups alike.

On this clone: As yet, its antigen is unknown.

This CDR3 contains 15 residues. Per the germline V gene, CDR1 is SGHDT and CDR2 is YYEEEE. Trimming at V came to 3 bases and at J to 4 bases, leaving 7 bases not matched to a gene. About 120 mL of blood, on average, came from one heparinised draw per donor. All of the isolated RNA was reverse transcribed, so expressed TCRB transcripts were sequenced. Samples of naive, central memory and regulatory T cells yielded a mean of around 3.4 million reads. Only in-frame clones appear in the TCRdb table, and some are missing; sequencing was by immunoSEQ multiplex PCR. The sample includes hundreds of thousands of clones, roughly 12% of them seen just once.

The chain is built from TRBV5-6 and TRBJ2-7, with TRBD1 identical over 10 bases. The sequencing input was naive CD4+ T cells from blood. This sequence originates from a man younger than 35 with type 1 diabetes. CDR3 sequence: CASSSPGQGTYEQYF. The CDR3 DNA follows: TGTGCCAGCAGCTCCCCGGGACAGGGGACTTACGAGCAGTACTTC. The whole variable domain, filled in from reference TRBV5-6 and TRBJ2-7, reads DAGVTQSPTHLIKTRGQQVTLRCSPKSGHDTVSWYQQALGQGPQFIFQYYEEEERQRGNFPDRFSGHQFPNYSSELNVNALLLGDSALYLCASSSPGQGTYEQYFGPGTRLTVT.